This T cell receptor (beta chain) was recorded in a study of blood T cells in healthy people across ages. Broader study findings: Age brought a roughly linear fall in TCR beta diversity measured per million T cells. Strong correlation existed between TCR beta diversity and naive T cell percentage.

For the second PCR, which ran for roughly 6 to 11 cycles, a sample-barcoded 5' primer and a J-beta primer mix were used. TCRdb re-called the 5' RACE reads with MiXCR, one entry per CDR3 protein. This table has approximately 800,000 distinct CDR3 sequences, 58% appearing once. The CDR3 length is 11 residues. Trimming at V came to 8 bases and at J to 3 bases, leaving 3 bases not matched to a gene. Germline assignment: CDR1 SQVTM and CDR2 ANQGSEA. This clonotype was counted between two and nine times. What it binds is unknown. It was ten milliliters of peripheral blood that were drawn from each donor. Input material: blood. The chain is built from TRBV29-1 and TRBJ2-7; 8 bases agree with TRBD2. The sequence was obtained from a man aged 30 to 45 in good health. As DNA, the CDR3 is TGCAGCAGCACTAGCGGCTACGAGCAGTACTTC. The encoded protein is CSSTSGYEQYF.